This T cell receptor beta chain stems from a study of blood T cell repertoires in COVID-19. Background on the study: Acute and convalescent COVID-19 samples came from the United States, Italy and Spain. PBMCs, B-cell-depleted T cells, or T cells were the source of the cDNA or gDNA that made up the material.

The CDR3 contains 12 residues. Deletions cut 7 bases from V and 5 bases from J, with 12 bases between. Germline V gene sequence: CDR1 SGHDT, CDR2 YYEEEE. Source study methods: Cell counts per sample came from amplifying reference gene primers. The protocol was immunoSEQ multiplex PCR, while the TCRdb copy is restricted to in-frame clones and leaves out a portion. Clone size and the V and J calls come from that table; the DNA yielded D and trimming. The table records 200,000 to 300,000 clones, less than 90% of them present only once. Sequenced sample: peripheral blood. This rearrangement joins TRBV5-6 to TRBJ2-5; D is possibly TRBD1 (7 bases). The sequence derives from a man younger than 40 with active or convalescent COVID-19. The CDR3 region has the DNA TGTGCCAGCGCAGGGGGGATGGAGACCCAGTACTTC. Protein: CASAGGMETQYF.